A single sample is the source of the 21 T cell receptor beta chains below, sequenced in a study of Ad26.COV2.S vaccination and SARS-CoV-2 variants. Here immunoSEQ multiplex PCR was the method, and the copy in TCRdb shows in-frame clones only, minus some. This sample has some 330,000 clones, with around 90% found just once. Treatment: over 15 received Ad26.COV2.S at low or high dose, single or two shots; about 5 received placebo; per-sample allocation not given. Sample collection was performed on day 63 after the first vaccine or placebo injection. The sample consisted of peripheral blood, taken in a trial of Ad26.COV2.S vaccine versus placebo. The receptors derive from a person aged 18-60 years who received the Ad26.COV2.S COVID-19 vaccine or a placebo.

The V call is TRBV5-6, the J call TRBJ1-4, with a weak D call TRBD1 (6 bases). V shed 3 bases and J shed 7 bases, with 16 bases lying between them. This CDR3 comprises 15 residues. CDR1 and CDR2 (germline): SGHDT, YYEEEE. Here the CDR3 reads CASSSGAGASEKLFF. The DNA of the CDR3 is TGTGCCAGCAGCTCGGGGGCGGGGGCGAGTGAAAAACTGTTTTTT.

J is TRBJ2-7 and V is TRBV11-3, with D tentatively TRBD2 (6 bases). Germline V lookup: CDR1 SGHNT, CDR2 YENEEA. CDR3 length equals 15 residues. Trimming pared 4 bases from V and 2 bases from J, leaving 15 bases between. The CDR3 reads CASSSRDSAPYEQYF. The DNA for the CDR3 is TGTGCCAGCAGCTCACGGGACTCGGCTCCCTACGAGCAGTACTTC.

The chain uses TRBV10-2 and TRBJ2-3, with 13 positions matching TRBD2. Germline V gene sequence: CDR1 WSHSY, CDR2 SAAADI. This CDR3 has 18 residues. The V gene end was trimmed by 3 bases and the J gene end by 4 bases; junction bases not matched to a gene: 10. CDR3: CASSEWTSGRDIADTQYF. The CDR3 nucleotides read TGCGCCAGCAGTGAATGGACTAGCGGGAGAGATATTGCAGATACGCAGTATTTT.

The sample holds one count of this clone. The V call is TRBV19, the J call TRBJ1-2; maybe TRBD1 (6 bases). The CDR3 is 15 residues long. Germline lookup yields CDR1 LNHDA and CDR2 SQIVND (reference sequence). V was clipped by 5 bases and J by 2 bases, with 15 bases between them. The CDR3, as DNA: TGTGCCAGTAGTTTGGGCGTGGGGGCGAACTATGGCTACACCTTC. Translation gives CASSLGVGANYGYTF. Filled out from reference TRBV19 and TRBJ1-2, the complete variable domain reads DGGITQSPKYLFRKEGQNVTLSCEQNLNHDAMYWYRQDPGQGLRLIYYSQIVNDFQKGDIAEGYSVSREKKESFPLTVTSAQKNPTAFYLCASSLGVGANYGYTFGSGTRLTVV.

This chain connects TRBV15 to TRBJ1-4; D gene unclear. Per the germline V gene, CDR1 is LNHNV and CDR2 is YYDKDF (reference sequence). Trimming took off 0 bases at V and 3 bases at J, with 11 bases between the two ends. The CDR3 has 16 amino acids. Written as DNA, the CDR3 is TGTGCCACCAGCAGAGATGAGCTAGGCGCTAATGAAAAACTGTTTTTT. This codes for CATSRDELGANEKLFF.

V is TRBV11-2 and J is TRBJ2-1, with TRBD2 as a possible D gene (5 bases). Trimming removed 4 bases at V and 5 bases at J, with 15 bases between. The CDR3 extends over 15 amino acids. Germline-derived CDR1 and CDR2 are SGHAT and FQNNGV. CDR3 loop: CASSYLAQLNNEQFF. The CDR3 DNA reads TGTGCCAGCAGCTATCTAGCCCAACTTAACAATGAGCAGTTCTTC.

The DNA for the CDR3 is TGTGCCAGCACGGGGAACAGGGGAAGCTCCTACGAGCAGTACTTC. Amino acids: CASTGNRGSSYEQYF. The chain employs TRBV2 and TRBJ2-7; 7 nucleotides line up with TRBD1. After removal of 7 bases from V and 0 bases from J, the junction contained 9 bases not matched to a gene. The CDR3 is made up of 15 amino acids. CDR1 SNHLY and CDR2 FYNNEI come from the germline V gene.

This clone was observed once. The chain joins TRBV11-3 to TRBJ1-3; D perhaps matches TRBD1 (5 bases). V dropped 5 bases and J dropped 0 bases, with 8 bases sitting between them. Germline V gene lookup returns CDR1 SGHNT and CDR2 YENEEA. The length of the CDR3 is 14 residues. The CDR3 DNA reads TGTGCCAGCAGCGAGGGGTACTCTGGAAACACCATATATTTT. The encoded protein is CASSEGYSGNTIYF. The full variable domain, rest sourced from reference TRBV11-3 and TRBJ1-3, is EAGVVQSPRYKIIEKKQPVAFWCNPISGHNTLYWYLQNLGQGPELLIRYENEEAVDDSQLPKDRFSAERLKGVDSTLKIQPAELGDSAVYLCASSEGYSGNTIYFGEGSWLTVV.

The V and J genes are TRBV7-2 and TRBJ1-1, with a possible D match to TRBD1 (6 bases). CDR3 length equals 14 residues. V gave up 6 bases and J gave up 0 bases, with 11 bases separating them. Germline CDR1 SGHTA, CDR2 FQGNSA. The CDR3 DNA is TGTGCCAGCAGTTCCGGACAGATGAACACTGAAGCTTTCTTT. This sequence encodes CASSSGQMNTEAFF.

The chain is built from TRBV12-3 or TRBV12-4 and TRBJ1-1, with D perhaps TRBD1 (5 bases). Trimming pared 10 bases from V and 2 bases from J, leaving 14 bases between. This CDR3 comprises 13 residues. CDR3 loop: CAIGPRTNTEAFF. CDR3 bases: TGTGCCATCGGTCCCAGGACAAACACTGAAGCTTTCTTT.

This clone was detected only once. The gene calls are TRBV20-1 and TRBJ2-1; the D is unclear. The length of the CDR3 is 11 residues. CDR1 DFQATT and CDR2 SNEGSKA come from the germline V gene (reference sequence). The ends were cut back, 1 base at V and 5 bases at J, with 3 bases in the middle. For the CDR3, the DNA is TGCAGTGCTAGAGGGGACAATGAGCAGTTCTTC. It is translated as CSARGDNEQFF.

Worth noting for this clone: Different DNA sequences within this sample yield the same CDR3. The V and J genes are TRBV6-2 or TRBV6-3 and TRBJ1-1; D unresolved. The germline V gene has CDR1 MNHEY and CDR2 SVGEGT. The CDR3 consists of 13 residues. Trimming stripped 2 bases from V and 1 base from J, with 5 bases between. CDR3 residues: CASSYRGNTEAFF. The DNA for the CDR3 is TGTGCCAGCAGTTACCGGGGGAACACTGAAGCTTTCTTT.

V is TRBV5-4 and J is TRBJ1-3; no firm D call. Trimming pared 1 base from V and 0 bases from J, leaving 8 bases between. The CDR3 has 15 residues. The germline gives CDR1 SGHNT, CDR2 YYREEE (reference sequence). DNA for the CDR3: TGTGCCAGCAGCTTGATGGCAGCCTCTGGAAACACCATATATTTT. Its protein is CASSLMAASGNTIYF. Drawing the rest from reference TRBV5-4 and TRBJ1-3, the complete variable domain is ETGVTQSPTHLIKTRGQQVTLRCSSQSGHNTVSWYQQALGQGPQFIFQYYREEENGRGNFPPRFSGLQFPNYSSELNVNALELDDSALYLCASSLMAASGNTIYFGEGSWLTVV.

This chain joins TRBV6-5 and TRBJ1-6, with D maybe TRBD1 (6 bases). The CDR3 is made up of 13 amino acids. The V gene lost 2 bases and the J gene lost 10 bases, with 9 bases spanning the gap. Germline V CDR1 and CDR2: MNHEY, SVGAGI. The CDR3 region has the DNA TGTGCCAGCAGTTACGAGGGGGGATCACCCCTCCACTTT. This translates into CASSYEGGSPLHF.

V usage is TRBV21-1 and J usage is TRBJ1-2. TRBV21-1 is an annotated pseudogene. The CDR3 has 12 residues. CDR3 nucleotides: TGTGCCAGCAGTACCCCGAATCGCGGCTACACCTTC. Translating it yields CASSTPNRGYTF.

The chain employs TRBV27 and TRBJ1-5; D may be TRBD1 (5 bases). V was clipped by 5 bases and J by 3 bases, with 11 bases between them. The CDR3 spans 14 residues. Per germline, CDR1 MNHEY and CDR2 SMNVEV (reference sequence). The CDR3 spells CASSATAINQPQHF. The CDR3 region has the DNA TGTGCCAGCAGTGCGACAGCAATCAATCAGCCCCAGCATTTT.

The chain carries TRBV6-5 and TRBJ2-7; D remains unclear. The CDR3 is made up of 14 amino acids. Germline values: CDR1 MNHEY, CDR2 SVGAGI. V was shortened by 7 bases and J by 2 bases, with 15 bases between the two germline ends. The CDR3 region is CASTSTRNTYEQYF. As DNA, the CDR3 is TGTGCCAGCACATCGACCCGGAATACCTACGAGCAGTACTTC.

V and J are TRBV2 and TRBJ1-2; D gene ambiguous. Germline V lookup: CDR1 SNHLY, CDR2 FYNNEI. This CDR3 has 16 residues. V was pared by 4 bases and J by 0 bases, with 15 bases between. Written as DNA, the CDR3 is TGTGCCAGCAGTGCCCGGGCAGGCCCCTCTAACTATGGCTACACCTTC. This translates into CASSARAGPSNYGYTF.

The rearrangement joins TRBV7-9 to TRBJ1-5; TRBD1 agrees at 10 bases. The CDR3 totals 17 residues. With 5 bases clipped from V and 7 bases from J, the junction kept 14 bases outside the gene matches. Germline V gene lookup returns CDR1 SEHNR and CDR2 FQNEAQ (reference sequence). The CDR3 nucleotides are TGTGCCAGCAGCGCGGGGGTTTTGGGGACAGGGGAACAGCCCCAGCATTTT. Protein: CASSAGVLGTGEQPQHF.

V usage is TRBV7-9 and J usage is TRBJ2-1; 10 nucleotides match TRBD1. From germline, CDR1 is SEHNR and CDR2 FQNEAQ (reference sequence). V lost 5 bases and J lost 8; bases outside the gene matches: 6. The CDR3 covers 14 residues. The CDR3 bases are TGTGCCAGCAGCGGGAGGGACAGGGGTCATGAGCAGTTCTTC. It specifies CASSGRDRGHEQFF. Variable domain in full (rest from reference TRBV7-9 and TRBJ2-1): DTGVSQNPRHKITKRGQNVTFRCDPISEHNRLYWYRQTLGQGPEFLTYFQNEAQLEKSRLLSDRFSAERPKGSFSTLEIQRTEQGDSAMYLCASSGRDRGHEQFFGPGTRLTVL.

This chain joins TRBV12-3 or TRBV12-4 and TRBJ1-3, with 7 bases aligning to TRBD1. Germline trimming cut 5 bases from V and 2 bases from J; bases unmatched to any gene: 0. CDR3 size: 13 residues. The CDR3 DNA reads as TGTGCCAGCAGTACAGGGGCTGGAAACACCATATATTTT. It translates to CASSTGAGNTIYF.